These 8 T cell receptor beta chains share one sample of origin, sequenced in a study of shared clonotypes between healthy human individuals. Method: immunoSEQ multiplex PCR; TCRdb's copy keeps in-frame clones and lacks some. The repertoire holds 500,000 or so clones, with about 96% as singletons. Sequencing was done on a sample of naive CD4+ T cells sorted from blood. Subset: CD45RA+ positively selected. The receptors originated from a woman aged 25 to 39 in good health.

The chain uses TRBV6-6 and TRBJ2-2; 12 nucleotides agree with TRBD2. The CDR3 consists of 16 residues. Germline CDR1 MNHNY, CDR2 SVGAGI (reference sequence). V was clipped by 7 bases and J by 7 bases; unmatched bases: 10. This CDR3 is CASTSTSGRSGGELFF. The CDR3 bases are TGTGCCAGCACCTCCACTAGCGGGAGGTCTGGCGGGGAGCTGTTTTTT.

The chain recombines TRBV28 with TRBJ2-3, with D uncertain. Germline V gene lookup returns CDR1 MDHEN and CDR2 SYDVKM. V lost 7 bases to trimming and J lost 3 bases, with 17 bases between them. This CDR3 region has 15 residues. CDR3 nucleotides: TGTGCCAGCACCTCCCCCGGCGGTAGAACAGATACGCAGTATTTT. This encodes CASTSPGGRTDTQYF.

CDR3 protein: CASSPGTGFSGANVLTF. As DNA, the CDR3 is TGTGCCAGCAGCCCCGGGACAGGGTTCTCTGGGGCCAACGTCCTGACTTTC. This sequence joins TRBV5-4 and TRBJ2-6; 9 nucleotides line up with TRBD1. The CDR3 totals 17 residues. Germline V gives CDR1 SGHNT, CDR2 YYREEE (reference sequence). Trimming cost V 4 bases and J 0 bases; bases outside gene matches: 5.

The DNA of the CDR3 is TGTGCCAGCAGCTTCAGATCAACTAATGAAAAACTGTTTTTT. Protein product: CASSFRSTNEKLFF. V usage is TRBV5-6 and J usage is TRBJ1-4; the D is unclear. Trimming shortened V by 2 bases and J by 0 bases, and 5 bases separated the two germline ends. CDR3 length: 14 amino acids. Per germline, CDR1 SGHDT and CDR2 YYEEEE.

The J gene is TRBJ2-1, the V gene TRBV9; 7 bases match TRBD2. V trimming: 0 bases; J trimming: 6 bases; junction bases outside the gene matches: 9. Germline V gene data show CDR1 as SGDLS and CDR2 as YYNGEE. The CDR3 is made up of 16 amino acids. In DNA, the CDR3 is TGTGCCAGCAGCGTAGGACTAGCTAGCCGTGGCAATGAGCAGTTCTTC. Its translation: CASSVGLASRGNEQFF.

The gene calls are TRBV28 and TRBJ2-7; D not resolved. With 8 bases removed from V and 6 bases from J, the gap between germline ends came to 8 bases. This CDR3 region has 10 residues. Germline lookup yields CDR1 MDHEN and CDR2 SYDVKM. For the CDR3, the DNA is TGTGCCAGCGGCCCGGTCGAGCAGTACTTC. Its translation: CASGPVEQYF.

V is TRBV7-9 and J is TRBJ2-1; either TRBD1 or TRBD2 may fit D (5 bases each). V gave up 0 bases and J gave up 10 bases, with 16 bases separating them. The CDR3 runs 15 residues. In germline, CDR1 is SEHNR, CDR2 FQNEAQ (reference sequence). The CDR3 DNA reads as TGTGCCAGCAGCTTAGCCTCGGGGCCGACGCGGGAGCAGTTCTTC. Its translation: CASSLASGPTREQFF.

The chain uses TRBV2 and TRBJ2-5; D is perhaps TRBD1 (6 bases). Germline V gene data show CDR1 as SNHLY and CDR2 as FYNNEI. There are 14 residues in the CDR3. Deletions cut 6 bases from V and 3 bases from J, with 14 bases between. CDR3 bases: TGTGCCAGCAGACCACTATCAGGGGAAGAGACCCAGTACTTC. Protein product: CASRPLSGEETQYF.